This T cell receptor beta chain was found in a study of T cells in Graves' hyperthyroidism and ophthalmopathy. Whole-study context: At the time of initial diagnosis and before any treatment, peripheral blood was collected.

Comments on this clonotype: Antigen unknown.

Template material for amplifying TCR beta CDR3 regions consisted of RNA transcripts. In the first-round RT-PCR of the TCR CDR3, the HTBI primer set was used. Via MiXCR, TCRdb re-called the multiplex PCR reads, giving one row per CDR3 protein. In the table there are more than 500,000 distinct CDR3 sequences, about 16% of which are singletons. Between the trimmed V and J ends, which lost 11 bases and 2 bases, there was a span of 29 bases. The CDR3 length is 18 residues. Looked up from germline, CDR1 is SEHNR and CDR2 is FQNEAQ (reference sequence). Diagnoses rested on clinical symptoms, serum thyroxine and TRAb, thyroid ultrasound and orbital computed tomography. Whole-study findings and limits: Most thyroid clonotypes expanded above 0.001 were also detected in blood.

The receptor's source is a woman in her 30s with Graves' ophthalmopathy. The material sequenced was blood. V and J are TRBV7-9 and TRBJ2-3; maybe TRBD2 (6 bases). For the CDR3, the DNA is TGTGCCTGGAATTTCGGGCGGGAAAGGTACCCAAACACAGATACGCAGTATTTT. This gives the protein CAWNFGRERYPNTDTQYF. The whole variable domain, filled in from reference TRBV7-9 and TRBJ2-3, reads DTGVSQNPRHKITKRGQNVTFRCDPISEHNRLYWYRQTLGQGPEFLTYFQNEAQLEKSRLLSDRFSAERPKGSFSTLEIQRTEQGDSAMYLCAWNFGRERYPNTDTQYFGPGTRLTVL.